This TCR beta chain was recorded in a study of identical twins. General study findings and limits: Twin pairs' shared out-of-frame alpha sequences were enriched in low generation probability. Insertions were reduced in abundant cord blood beta clonotypes but not in memory repertoires. Monozygotic twin pairs showed more out-of-frame TCR alpha sharing than models estimated.

MiXCR, applied by TCRdb to the 5' RACE reads, yields one record per CDR3 protein. This table holds around 960,000 distinct CDR3 sequences, 9% to 15% found once. With 4 bases removed from V and 0 bases from J, the gap between germline ends came to 12 bases. Germline loops: CDR1 LNHNV, CDR2 YYDKDF (reference sequence). The CDR3 spans 15 residues. This clonotype has only a few counts. Its specificity is not known. These data were also filed under a second study, of yellow fever vaccine responses in identical twins.

This chain joins TRBV15 and TRBJ1-2, with D possibly matching TRBD1 (5 bases). The clonotype originates from a young woman in good health. The sequenced material came from PBMCs. CDR3 bases: TGTGCCACCAGCACCGGGGACCTCCCTAACTATGGCTACACCTTC. It codes for CATSTGDLPNYGYTF.